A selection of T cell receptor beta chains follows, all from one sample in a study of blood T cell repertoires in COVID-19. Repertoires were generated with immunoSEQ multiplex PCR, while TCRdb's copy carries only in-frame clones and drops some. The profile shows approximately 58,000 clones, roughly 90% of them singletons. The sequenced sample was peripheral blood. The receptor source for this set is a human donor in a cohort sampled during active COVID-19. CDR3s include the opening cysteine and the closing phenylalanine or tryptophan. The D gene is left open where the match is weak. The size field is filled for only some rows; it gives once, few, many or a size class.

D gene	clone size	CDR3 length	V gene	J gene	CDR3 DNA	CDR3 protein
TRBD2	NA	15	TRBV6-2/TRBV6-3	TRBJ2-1	TGTGCCAGCAGTTATTACCCCGGGACTAAATATGAGCAGTTCTTC	CASSYYPGTKYEQFF
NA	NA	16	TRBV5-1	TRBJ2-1	TGCGCCAGCAGCTTGGCGGGAGAGATATCCTACAATGAGCAGTTCTTC	CASSLAGEISYNEQFF
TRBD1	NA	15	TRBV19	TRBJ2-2	TGTGCCAGTAGGGATGGGACAGGGGTAACCGGGGAGCTGTTTTTT	CASRDGTGVTGELFF
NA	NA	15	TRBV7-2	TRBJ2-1	TGTGCCAGCAATTTCCGGACGCCGGAGGGAAATGAGCAGTTCTTC	CASNFRTPEGNEQFF
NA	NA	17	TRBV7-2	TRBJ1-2	TGTGCCAGCAGCCCCTTAGACAGGCCCACCCTCAACTATGGCTACACCTTC	CASSPLDRPTLNYGYTF
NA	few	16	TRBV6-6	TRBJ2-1	TGTGCCAGCAGTTACCGGGACCCCTCACAGGGAGATGAGCAGTTCTTC	CASSYRDPSQGDEQFF
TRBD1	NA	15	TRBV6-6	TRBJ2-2	TGTGCCAGCAGTTATACAGGGGGGCCCACCGGGGAGCTGTTTTTT	CASSYTGGPTGELFF
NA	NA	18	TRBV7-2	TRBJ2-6	TGTGCCAGCAGCTTAGTAGGGGATTTCTTCTCTGGGGCCAACGTCCTGACTTTC	CASSLVGDFFSGANVLTF
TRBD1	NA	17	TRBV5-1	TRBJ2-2	TGCGCCAGCAGCGTCTACCGGGACAGGGGAGACACCGGGGAGCTGTTTTTT	CASSVYRDRGDTGELFF
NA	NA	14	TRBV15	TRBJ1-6	TGTGCCACCAGCATACAACAGAAAAATTCACCCCTCCACTTT	CATSIQQKNSPLHF
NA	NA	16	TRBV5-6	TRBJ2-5	TGTGCCAGCAGTCCGCAGGGGGGATGGTTCGGGGAGACCCAGTACTTC	CASSPQGGWFGETQYF
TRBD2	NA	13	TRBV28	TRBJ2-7	TGTGCCAGCCAAGCGGGAGGTCCCTACGAGCAGTACTTC	CASQAGGPYEQYF
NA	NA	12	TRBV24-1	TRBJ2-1	TGTGCCACCAGCCCCCTGAGTGGTGAGCAGTTCTTC	CATSPLSGEQFF
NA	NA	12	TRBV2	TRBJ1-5	TGTGCCAGCACTGACATCAATCAGCCCCAGCATTTT	CASTDINQPQHF
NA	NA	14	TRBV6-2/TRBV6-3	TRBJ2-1	TGTGCCAGCAGTCTTAAAACTAGCAATCATGAGCAGTTCTTC	CASSLKTSNHEQFF
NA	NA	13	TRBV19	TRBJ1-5	TGTGCCAGTAGCCAGAAATATTATCAGCCCCAGCATTTT	CASSQKYYQPQHF
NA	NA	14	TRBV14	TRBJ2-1	TGTGCCAGCAGCCAAGATGGAGGGTCGGTTGAGCAGTTCTTC	CASSQDGGSVEQFF
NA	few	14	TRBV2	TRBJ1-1	TGTGCCAGCAGTCACAGGGTCGTGAACACTGAAGCTTTCTTT	CASSHRVVNTEAFF
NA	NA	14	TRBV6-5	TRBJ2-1	TGTGCCAGCAGTTTCTCGACTAGGATCAATGAGCAGTTCTTC	CASSFSTRINEQFF
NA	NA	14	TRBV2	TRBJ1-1	TGTGCCAGCAGGGTTCGAGGCTTGAACACTGAAGCTTTCTTT	CASRVRGLNTEAFF
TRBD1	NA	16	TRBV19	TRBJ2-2	TGTGCCAGTAGTACCCGGACAGGGGGTAACACCGGGGAGCTGTTTTTT	CASSTRTGGNTGELFF
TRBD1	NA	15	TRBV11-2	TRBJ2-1	TGTGCCAGCAGCTTAGAAGGACAGGGGGGTGACGAGCAGTTCTTC	CASSLEGQGGDEQFF
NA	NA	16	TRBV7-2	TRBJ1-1	TGTGCCAGCAGCTTCCCCGGAGGAGGGGAGAGCACTGAAGCTTTCTTT	CASSFPGGGESTEAFF
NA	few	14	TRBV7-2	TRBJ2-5	TGTGCCAGCAGCCTGGGACACTTCGAAGAGACCCAGTACTTC	CASSLGHFEETQYF
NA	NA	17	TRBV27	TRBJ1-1	TGTGCCAGCAGTTTATCGCCGGGCGGGGGGGCCGACACTGAAGCTTTCTTT	CASSLSPGGGADTEAFF
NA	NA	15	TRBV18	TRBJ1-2	TGTGCCAGCTCACCGGCTCAGGCCCCCTATGATGGCTACACCTTC	CASSPAQAPYDGYTF
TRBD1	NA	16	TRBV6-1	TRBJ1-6	TGTGCCAGCAGTGAAACGACAGGGGTGGGCAATTCACCCCTCCACTTT	CASSETTGVGNSPLHF
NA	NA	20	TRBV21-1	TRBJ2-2	TGTGCCAGCAGCAAACCCCACCTCCGGAGTAGGGGCCCAGGATCCGGGGAGCTGTTTTTT	CASSKPHLRSRGPGSGELFF
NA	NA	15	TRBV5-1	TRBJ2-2	TGCGCCAGCAGCGCCTCGGGAGTTAACACCGGGGAGCTGTTTTTT	CASSASGVNTGELFF
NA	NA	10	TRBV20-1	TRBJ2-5	TGCAGTGTAGCGCGGGAGACCCAGTACTTC	CSVARETQYF
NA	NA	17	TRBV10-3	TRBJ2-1	TGTGCCATCAGTGAGTCGATACAGGAGACCTCCTACAATGAGCAGTTCTTC	CAISESIQETSYNEQFF
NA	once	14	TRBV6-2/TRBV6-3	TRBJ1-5	TGTGCCAGCAGTAGAGGAGGGGTGGGTCAGCCCCAGCATTTT	CASSRGGVGQPQHF
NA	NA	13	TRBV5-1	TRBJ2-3	TGCGCCAGCAGCCCAAGACCCGGGGATACGCAGTATTTT	CASSPRPGDTQYF
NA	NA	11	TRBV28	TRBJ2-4	TGTGCCAGCAGTTTGGGGGGAACTCGGTACTTC	CASSLGGTRYF
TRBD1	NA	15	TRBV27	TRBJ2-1	TGTGCCAGCAGGCCGCGGACAGGGGCCGACAATGAGCAGTTCTTC	CASRPRTGADNEQFF
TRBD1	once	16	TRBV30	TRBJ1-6	TGTGCCTGGCGCCAGCCGGACAGGGGGAATAATTCACCCCTCCACTTT	CAWRQPDRGNNSPLHF
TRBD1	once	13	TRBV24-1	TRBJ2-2	TGTGCCACCAAGGGACAGAGTACCGGGGAGCTGTTTTTT	CATKGQSTGELFF
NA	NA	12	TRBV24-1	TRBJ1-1	TGTGCCACCAGTGAAGGGGGAAGGGGAGCTTTCTTT	CATSEGGRGAFF
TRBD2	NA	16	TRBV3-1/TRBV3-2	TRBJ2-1	TGTGCCAGCAGCTCTCTAGCGGGAGGGACCTACAATGAGCAGTTCTTC	CASSSLAGGTYNEQFF
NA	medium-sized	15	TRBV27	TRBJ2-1	TGTGCCAGCAGTTTGACAACTAGCTCCTACAATGAGCAGTTCTTC	CASSLTTSSYNEQFF
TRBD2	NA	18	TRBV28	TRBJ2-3	TGTGCCAGCAGTTCGAACCCGGGACTAGCGAGGCACACAGATACGCAGTATTTT	CASSSNPGLARHTDTQYF
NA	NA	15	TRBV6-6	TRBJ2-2	TGTGCCAGCAGTTACACGGGGGCGAACACCGGGGAGCTGTTTTTT	CASSYTGANTGELFF
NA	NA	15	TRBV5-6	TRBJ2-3	TGTGCCAGCAGCTCATACCACTTTGAGGGAGATACGCAGTATTTT	CASSSYHFEGDTQYF
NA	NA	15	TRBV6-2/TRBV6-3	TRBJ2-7	TGTGCCAGCAGTTACCGAGTGAGTTCCTCCTACGAGCAGTACTTC	CASSYRVSSSYEQYF
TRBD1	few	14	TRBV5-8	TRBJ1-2	TGTGCCAGCAGTGTACAGGGGGCAGACTATGGCTACACCTTC	CASSVQGADYGYTF
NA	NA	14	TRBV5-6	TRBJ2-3	TGTGCCAGCAGCTTGGTGCGGCGCACAGATACGCAGTATTTT	CASSLVRRTDTQYF
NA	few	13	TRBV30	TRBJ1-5	TGTGCCTGGAGTCTCGGTAGCAATCAGCCCCAGCATTTT	CAWSLGSNQPQHF
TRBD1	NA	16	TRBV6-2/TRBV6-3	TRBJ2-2	TGTGCCAGCAGCCAAGGACAGGGCCTCGGGACCGGGGAGCTGTTTTTT	CASSQGQGLGTGELFF
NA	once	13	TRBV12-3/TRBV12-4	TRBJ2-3	TGTGCCAGCAGTGTCTACCTGTTAGATACGCAGTATTTT	CASSVYLLDTQYF